This T cell receptor beta chain was retrieved from a study of molecular identifiers for immune sequencing clone quantification. The germline CDR1 and CDR2 sequences are KGHSH and LQKENI. The CDR3 contains 15 residues. About this clonotype: Its antigen is as yet unknown. At one end the junction does not follow the germline gene, possibly because of a read error.

Previously reported methods and listed TCR primers produced the bulk TCR libraries. TCRdb used MiXCR to reprocess the PCR reads, holding one entry per CDR3 protein. The sample includes under 800,000 distinct CDR3 sequences, less than 30% seen only once; the top ten take 0.7% to 0.95%. Naive CD8 libraries used roughly 17,000 to 1,000,000 sorted cells and 10%, 30% or 50% RNA. Sorting captured naive CD8 T cells as CD8+CD4-CCR7+CD45RA+. Whole-study findings and limits: For highly expanded clones, sizes could be underestimated when identical TCR molecules share a barcode.

The material sequenced was naive CD8+ T cells from blood, with Jurkat cell RNA spiked in. Subset meaning: FACS-sorted CD8+CD4-CCR7+CD45RA+ naive T cells. The V call is TRBV18, the J call TRBJ2-3, with D perhaps assigned TRBD1 or TRBD2 (5 bases each). The origin of this receptor is a human donor in good health. Some libraries in this study had Jurkat cell RNA spiked in. CDR3 amino acids: CARSPPGVGADTQYF. In nucleotides, the CDR3 is TGTGCCCGCTCACCACCAGGTGTGGGGGCAGATACGCAGTATTTT. The full variable domain, completed using reference TRBV18 and TRBJ2-3, is NAGVMQNPRHLVRRRGQEARLRCSPMKGHSHVYWYRQLPEEGLKFMVYLQKENIIDESGMPKERFSAEFPKEGPSILRIQQVVRGDSAAYFCARSPPGVGADTQYFGPGTRLTVL.